This T cell receptor beta chain is from a study of cytomegalovirus exposure and HLA in healthy donors. About the study: Previous work identified 90 million to 130 million unique TCR beta sequences from about 200 million T cells.

Findings and caveats of the study: It was shown in a later analysis that HLA-associated TCR beta chains were more clonally expanded than other, equally common chains.

Of note for this clone: Its cognate antigen is unknown.

The PCR contained 60 Vbeta and 13 Jbeta primers. Some clones are missing from TCRdb's copy, which holds only in-frame ones; the method was immunoSEQ multiplex PCR. The sample carries 95,000 to 150,000 clones, 60% to 85% recorded once. The CDR3 has 13 amino acids. Trimming took off 5 bases at V and 5 bases at J, with 13 bases between the two ends. Germline V gene sequence: CDR1 LNHNV, CDR2 YYDKDF (reference sequence). This chain joins TRBV15 and TRBJ2-7, with D perhaps TRBD2 (6 bases). The sequencing input was PBMCs. The source of this sequence is a woman between 40 and 50 years old in good health and CMV-seropositive. CDR3 residues: CATSVAGGDEQYF. DNA of the CDR3: TGTGCCACCAGCGTCGCCGGGGGTGACGAGCAGTACTTC.